The following is a T cell receptor (beta chain) sequence with its context. Its cognate antigen is unknown. Central memory, naive, regulatory and stem cell-like memory CD4+ cells were sorted by CD45RO/CCR7/CD25/CD127/CD95/CD27. The data belong to a study of beta chain features in type 1 diabetes. TCRB transcripts that were expressed got sequenced, as all of the isolated RNA had been reverse transcribed. Generated by immunoSEQ multiplex PCR, the TCRdb table keeps only in-frame clones and is missing some. This sample has about 360,000 clones, with about 12% found just once. The study, taken as a whole, reports: A moderate, significant TCRB CDR3 shortening appeared in type 1 diabetes across four CD4+ subsets.

This CDR3 comprises 15 residues. The J segment lost 7 bases and the V segment lost 6 bases, leaving 9 bases of the junction unmatched. Looked up from germline, CDR1 is SGHVS and CDR2 is FNYEAQ. The sequenced material came from naive CD4+ T cells from blood. The rearrangement joins TRBV7-6 to TRBJ2-2; 9 bases align to TRBD1. This TCR was recovered from a woman aged 18-30 years with type 1 diabetes. CDR3 sequence: CASRSWTGDRGELFF. In DNA form, the CDR3 reads TGTGCCAGCAGATCCTGGACAGGGGACCGCGGGGAGCTGTTTTTT.